This TCR beta chain emerged from a study of cytomegalovirus exposure and HLA in healthy donors. Study-wide results and limits: Most TCR sequences were rare, but some public TCRs occurred in many donors. CMV serostatus was the sole immune exposure data available. The authors reported that TCR beta sequences could predict HLA-A and HLA-B alleles. These predictions were accurate for most subjects in the first cohort.

The CDR3 extends over 14 amino acids. Germline V CDR1 and CDR2: SGHTA, FQGNSA. The J segment lost 9 bases and the V segment lost 6 bases, leaving 9 bases of the junction unmatched. Healthy bone marrow donors made up the donor group. The primer mix had 60 Vbeta and 13 Jbeta primers. The table came from immunoSEQ multiplex PCR; TCRdb's copy has only in-frame clones and leaves some out. The table lists roughly 140,000 clones, 80% to 90% of them singletons. To note about this clone: The antigen is not known.

The sequencing sample was made of PBMCs. This receptor was obtained from a woman aged 18-35 years in good health and CMV-seronegative. This rearrangement joins TRBV7-2 to TRBJ2-1, with 9 bases matching TRBD2. The CDR3 loop is CASSRGTSSGEQFF. The CDR3, as DNA: TGTGCCAGCAGTAGGGGGACTAGCAGCGGTGAGCAGTTCTTC.